This T cell receptor beta chain was documented in a study of cytomegalovirus exposure and HLA in healthy donors. PCR amplification relied on 60 Vbeta primers (plus 13 Jbeta primers). Produced via immunoSEQ multiplex PCR; TCRdb's table is partial and in-frame only. The sample yields 150,000 to 200,000 clones, roughly 80% seen once. In regard to this clone: Distinct nucleotide sequences in the sample also encode this CDR3.

Germline lookup yields CDR1 LGHNT and CDR2 FRNRAP. The CDR3 covers 16 residues. V gave up 0 bases and J gave up 2 bases; unmatched junction bases: 6. The V call is TRBV12-5, the J call TRBJ2-7; 8 nucleotides match TRBD1. The sequenced sample consisted of PBMCs. The source is a human donor in good health. The CDR3 bases are TGTGCTAGTGGTTTGGTAATAAGGGACAGGACCTACGAGCAGTACTTC. Its translation: CASGLVIRDRTYEQYF. The full variable domain, its missing parts supplied by reference TRBV12-5 and TRBJ2-7, is DARVTQTPRHKVTEMGQEVTMRCQPILGHNTVFWYRQTMMQGLELLAYFRNRAPLDDSGMPKDRFSAEMPDATLATLKIQPSEPRDSAVYFCASGLVIRDRTYEQYFGPGTRLTVT.